Presented here are 11 T cell receptor beta chains from one specimen sequenced in a study of cytomegalovirus exposure and HLA in healthy donors (dated by TCRdb to 2017 to 2019). To prepare the library, the immunoSEQ multiplex PCR assay was applied. The multiplex PCR relied on a mix of 60 forward primers for TCR Vbeta segments and 13 reverse primers for TCR Jbeta segments. Held by TCRdb, this immuneACCESS table contains in-frame sequences only and omits some clones. Under half of the omission traces to an unresolved V gene where checked; the cause of the rest is unknown. Across this sample there are approximately 89,000 clones, with approximately 81% seen only once. Jointly, the top ten make up approximately 7.4% of the sample. Sequenced input: PBMCs. The receptors were gathered from a man aged 35 to 55 in good health and CMV-seropositive.

The chain carries TRBV30 and TRBJ2-1; 9 bases fit TRBD1. Trimming at V came to 5 bases and at J to 8 bases, leaving 10 bases not matched to a gene. CDR3 size: 14 residues. Germline lookup yields CDR1 GTSNPN and CDR2 SVGIG (reference sequence). The CDR3 sequence is CAWSGTGLGDEQFF. CDR3 nucleotides: TGTGCCTGGTCCGGGACAGGGTTAGGGGATGAGCAGTTCTTC.

This sequence joins TRBV2 and TRBJ2-3; 9 bases map to TRBD2. Germline assignment: CDR1 SNHLY and CDR2 FYNNEI. This CDR3 has 15 amino acids. V was pared by 5 bases and J by 5 bases, with 8 bases of the junction left unmatched. The CDR3, as DNA: TGTGCCAGCAGTAATTTGGCTAGCGGGATAGATACGCAGTATTTT. This translates into CASSNLASGIDTQYF.

This sequence joins TRBV5-1 and TRBJ1-2; 7 bases agree with TRBD1. The V gene's germline CDR1 is SGHRS and CDR2 YFSETQ. V dropped 4 bases and J dropped 11; count of bases not matched to a gene: 14. The CDR3 totals 14 residues. For the CDR3, the DNA is TGCGCCAGCAGCGTTACAGGGGCTATCCCCGTGTACACCTTC. This translates into CASSVTGAIPVYTF. The full variable domain, with the rest looked up from reference TRBV5-1 and TRBJ1-2, is KAGVTQTPRYLIKTRGQQVTLSCSPISGHRSVSWYQQTPGQGLQFLFEYFSETQRNKGNFPGRFSGRQFSNSRSEMNVSTLELGDSALYLCASSVTGAIPVYTFGSGTRLTVV.

The gene calls are TRBV4-2 and TRBJ2-1, with TRBD2 as a possible D gene (6 bases). Per germline, CDR1 LGHNA and CDR2 YNFKEQ. The V end lost 0 bases, the J end lost 4 bases, and 16 bases lay between the germline ends. This CDR3 comprises 17 residues. In DNA, the CDR3 is TGTGCCAGCAGCCAAGATCGGGGGAGCGATATTTACAATGAGCAGTTCTTC. Translating gives CASSQDRGSDIYNEQFF.

This chain connects TRBV11-2 to TRBJ1-1; D is unclear. V was cut by 1 base and J by 0 bases, with 9 bases left in between. CDR3 length equals 15 residues. Germline CDR1 and CDR2: SGHAT and FQNNGV. CDR3 protein: CASSLALAVNTEAFF. The CDR3 DNA reads TGTGCCAGCAGCTTAGCCTTGGCCGTGAACACTGAAGCTTTCTTT. Combining the CDR3 with reference TRBV11-2 and TRBJ1-1 gives the whole variable domain EAGVAQSPRYKIIEKRQSVAFWCNPISGHATLYWYQQILGQGPKLLIQFQNNGVVDDSQLPKDRFSAERLKGVDSTLKIQPAKLEDSAVYLCASSLALAVNTEAFFGQGTRLTVV.

This chain links TRBV4-1 with TRBJ2-7; TRBD2 matches at 13 bases. The CDR3 runs 16 residues. V lost 1 base to trimming and J lost 2 bases; unmatched junction nucleotides: 2. The germline V gene has CDR1 MGHRA and CDR2 YSYEKL. CDR3 loop: CASSQAGTSGTYEQYF. The CDR3 DNA follows: TGCGCCAGCAGCCAAGCCGGGACTAGCGGGACCTACGAGCAGTACTTC.

This CDR3 is CATSSGTSFTHEQYF. In DNA, the CDR3 is TGTGCCACCAGCTCCGGGACTAGCTTCACCCACGAGCAGTACTTC. The J gene is TRBJ2-7, the V gene TRBV15; 9 nucleotides match TRBD2. This CDR3 comprises 15 residues. Germline values: CDR1 LNHNV, CDR2 YYDKDF (reference sequence). After removal of 5 bases from V and 5 bases from J, the junction contained 10 bases not matched to a gene.

The chain combines TRBV4-1 with TRBJ2-7; TRBD1 matches at 7 bases. This CDR3 contains 16 residues. Per the germline V gene, CDR1 is MGHRA and CDR2 is YSYEKL. Unmatched junction bases numbered 11, after V lost 0 bases and J lost 6 bases. CDR3 residues: CASSQDSTGRFGEQYF. The CDR3 coding sequence is TGCGCCAGCAGCCAAGATTCGACAGGGAGATTCGGCGAGCAGTACTTC.

The CDR3 loop reads CASSLASSYEQYF. In DNA, the CDR3 is TGCGCCAGCAGCTTGGCATCCTCCTACGAGCAGTACTTC. The chain recombines TRBV5-1 with TRBJ2-7; D remains ambiguous. The germline V gene encodes CDR1 SGHRS and CDR2 YFSETQ. This CDR3 contains 13 residues. The germline V and J ends were trimmed by 0 bases and 0 bases, with 4 bases remaining between them. Based on the CDR3 plus reference TRBV5-1 and TRBJ2-7, the full variable domain is KAGVTQTPRYLIKTRGQQVTLSCSPISGHRSVSWYQQTPGQGLQFLFEYFSETQRNKGNFPGRFSGRQFSNSRSEMNVSTLELGDSALYLCASSLASSYEQYFGPGTRLTVT.

The V call is TRBV6-6, the J call TRBJ1-5; TRBD1 is a possible D gene (5 bases). V gave up 5 bases and J gave up 4 bases, with 9 bases separating them. The CDR3 has 13 residues. CDR1 and CDR2 (germline): MNHNY, SVGAGI (reference sequence). The CDR3 nucleotides read TGTGCCAGCAGTGACAGCCCGAATCAGCCCCAGCATTTT. Amino acid sequence: CASSDSPNQPQHF.

In this sample, this clone turned up once. The chain couples TRBV5-1 to TRBJ2-6; D remains ambiguous. The CDR3 totals 16 residues. The germline V gene has CDR1 SGHRS and CDR2 YFSETQ. Trimming removed 0 bases from V and 1 base from J, with 8 bases in between. In DNA form, the CDR3 reads TGCGCCAGCAGCTTGGGGGCTACATCTGGGGCCAACGTCCTGACTTTC. Translated: CASSLGATSGANVLTF.